The 28 T cell receptor beta chains presented below share a single source sample, sequenced in a study of T cells after yellow fever vaccination. Each CDR3 protein gets one entry after TCRdb re-called the 5' RACE reads with MiXCR. The sample carries 450,000 to 550,000 distinct CDR3 sequences, roughly a fifth recorded once. Material: PBMCs, obtained approximately 20 days after the first yellow fever vaccination. These receptors were obtained from a man between 18 and 29 years old who received the YFV17D yellow fever vaccine.

The V and J genes are TRBV7-9 and TRBJ2-5, with D maybe TRBD2 (6 bases). Germline CDR1 is SEHNR and CDR2 is FQNEAQ (reference sequence). This CDR3 contains 15 residues. Trimming pared 2 bases from V and 3 bases from J, leaving 13 bases between. CDR3 loop: CASSLLAGSEETQYF. The DNA of the CDR3 is TGTGCCAGCAGCTTATTGGCGGGGAGCGAAGAGACCCAGTACTTC.

The rearrangement uses TRBV3-1 and TRBJ2-5, with 11 positions matching TRBD2. This CDR3 has 15 amino acids. J lost 4 bases, V lost 3 bases, and 4 bases had no gene match. Germline CDR1 is LGHDT and CDR2 is YNNKEL (reference sequence). In nucleotides, the CDR3 is TGTGCCAGCAGCCAGCTAGCGGGGGGTATAGAGACCCAGTACTTC. Its translation: CASSQLAGGIETQYF.

The chain joins TRBV7-8 to TRBJ1-3; 7 bases match TRBD1. The CDR3 consists of 15 residues. CDR1 is SGHVS and CDR2 is FQNEAQ in the germline V gene. CDR3 nucleotide sequence: TGTGCGTACTCCCGGGGAGGGGGCGAGGTGAACACCATATATTTT. Protein: CAYSRGGGEVNTIYF.

In its sample, this clonotype was seen a few times. The rearrangement joins TRBV4-3 to TRBJ1-1; D ambiguous. Germline V lookup: CDR1 LGHNA, CDR2 YSLEER. This CDR3 has 13 residues. Trimming shortened V by 0 bases and J by 3 bases, and 5 bases separated the two germline ends. This chain's CDR3 is CASSQDSDTEAFF. CDR3 sequence (DNA): TGCGCCAGCAGCCAAGACAGTGACACTGAAGCTTTCTTT.

This clonotype was counted a few times. The chain links TRBV5-1 to TRBJ2-1, with 8 bases fitting TRBD2. The CDR3 length is 14 residues. After removal of 5 bases from V and 5 bases from J, the junction contained 6 bases not matched to a gene. Germline-derived CDR1 and CDR2 are SGHRS and YFSETQ. As DNA, the CDR3 is TGCGCCAGCAGAGGGGTAGCGGGGAACAATGAGCAGTTCTTC. Encoded protein: CASRGVAGNNEQFF.

The chain recombines TRBV5-5 with TRBJ1-1; a weak D match, TRBD1 (5 bases). Trimming removed 5 bases from V and 4 bases from J, with 18 bases in between. The length of the CDR3 is 15 residues. Germline CDR1 is SGHKS and CDR2 is YYEKEE (reference sequence). CDR3 nucleotides: TGTGCCAGCAGTTATGGCCCGACTGGGGGCACTGAAGCTTTCTTT. The encoded protein is CASSYGPTGGTEAFF.

The chain joins TRBV2 to TRBJ2-3; D assignment may be TRBD1 or TRBD2 (6 bases each). The CDR3 spans 13 residues. The V gene's germline CDR1 is SNHLY and CDR2 FYNNEI. DNA of the CDR3: TGTGCTGGGGGCGGGGTTTCCACAGATACGCAGTATTTT. Protein: CAGGGVSTDTQYF.

This clonotype was seen only a few times. The chain links TRBV12-3 or TRBV12-4 to TRBJ1-5, with TRBD1 as a possible D gene (5 bases). V lost 6 bases and J lost 4, with 13 bases in between. The CDR3 sequence is 14 residues long. The CDR3 here is CASRTSQGNQPQHF. For the CDR3, the DNA is TGTGCCAGCAGGACATCGCAGGGTAATCAGCCCCAGCATTTT.

The rearrangement joins TRBV10-3 to TRBJ1-1, with D unresolved. The germline V gene encodes CDR1 ENHRY and CDR2 SYGVKD. This CDR3 has 11 residues. The germline V and J ends were trimmed by 2 bases and 10 bases, with 8 bases remaining between them. CDR3 amino acids: CAISETVSAFF. CDR3 DNA sequence: TGTGCCATCAGTGAGACAGTGTCAGCTTTCTTT.

The chain carries TRBV10-3 and TRBJ2-1; D remains unclear. Germline V gene data show CDR1 as ENHRY and CDR2 as SYGVKD. The CDR3 is 12 residues long. V gave up 6 bases and J gave up 2 bases, with 5 bases separating them. The CDR3 DNA reads TGTGCCATCAGCAGAACCTACAATGAGCAGTTCTTC. It is translated as CAISRTYNEQFF.

The rearrangement joins TRBV28 to TRBJ2-7, with D tentatively TRBD1 (6 bases). CDR1 and CDR2 (germline): MDHEN, SYDVKM. The CDR3 loop spans 15 amino acids. Trimming pared 5 bases from V and 1 base from J, leaving 15 bases between. The CDR3 DNA is TGTGCCAGCAGTCCTCCGGGACACCTGTCCTACGAGCAGTACTTC. It is translated as CASSPPGHLSYEQYF.

The gene calls are TRBV5-1 and TRBJ1-6; TRBD1 matches 8 bases. CDR3 length: 14 amino acids. V lost 0 bases to trimming and J lost 9 bases; unmatched junction nucleotides: 2. The V gene's germline CDR1 is SGHRS and CDR2 YFSETQ. CDR3 bases: TGCGCCAGCAGCTTGGCAGGGGGCAGTTCACCCCTCCACTTT. Its translation is CASSLAGGSSPLHF. Using reference TRBV5-1 and TRBJ1-6 for the parts outside the CDR3, the full variable domain is KAGVTQTPRYLIKTRGQQVTLSCSPISGHRSVSWYQQTPGQGLQFLFEYFSETQRNKGNFPGRFSGRQFSNSRSEMNVSTLELGDSALYLCASSLAGGSSPLHFGNGTRLTVT.

The chain employs TRBV7-6 and TRBJ2-2; tentatively, D is TRBD2 (7 bases). Germline loops: CDR1 SGHVS, CDR2 FNYEAQ. V was cut by 5 bases and J by 5 bases, with 18 bases left in between. The CDR3 sequence is 16 residues long. CDR3 sequence (DNA): TGTGCCAGCAGCGATATACAGGGAGGGTTGACCGGGGAGCTGTTTTTT. Protein product: CASSDIQGGLTGELFF.

This clonotype showed up many times. The chain has TRBV12-3 or TRBV12-4 and TRBJ2-2, with D unresolved. This CDR3 comprises 13 residues. V gave up 3 bases and J gave up 6 bases, with 8 bases separating them. The CDR3 DNA sequence: TGTGCCAGCAGTTTTGGAGTTTCCGGGGAGCTGTTTTTT. Its protein product is CASSFGVSGELFF.

The chain combines TRBV20-1 with TRBJ2-3; D is possibly TRBD1 (7 bases). Germline CDR1 is DFQATT and CDR2 is SNEGSKA (reference sequence). The length of the CDR3 is 14 residues. V lost 3 bases and J lost 6, with 16 bases in between. The CDR3 coding sequence is TGCAGTGCTAGGGAGGGGGCCCCCACCGATACGCAGTATTTT. Encoded protein: CSAREGAPTDTQYF.

V gene TRBV4-3 combines with J gene TRBJ2-5; 9 bases match TRBD2. Per the germline V gene, CDR1 is LGHNA and CDR2 is YSLEER. V lost 4 bases, J lost 5 bases, and 5 bases stayed unmatched. This CDR3 contains 14 residues. CDR3 protein: CASSRRGGAETQYF. CDR3 DNA: TGCGCCAGCAGCCGGCGCGGGGGGGCTGAGACCCAGTACTTC.

At least ten counts were recorded for this clonotype. This chain links TRBV29-1 with TRBJ1-3; D remains ambiguous. The V and J ends lost 6 bases and 0 bases respectively, with 9 bases between them. Germline assignment: CDR1 SQVTM and CDR2 ANQGSEA. This CDR3 has 13 residues. CDR3 DNA sequence: TGCAGCGTGACCCTCGTCTCTGGAAACACCATATATTTT. Translated: CSVTLVSGNTIYF.

This clonotype has just a few counts. This chain connects TRBV5-1 to TRBJ2-3; D may be TRBD1 (6 bases). The V and J ends lost 4 bases and 1 base respectively, with 13 bases between them. Germline-derived CDR1 and CDR2 are SGHRS and YFSETQ. There are 15 residues in the CDR3. The chain's CDR3 is CASSPEDSRTDTQYF. The DNA of the CDR3 is TGCGCCAGCAGCCCGGAGGACAGTCGCACAGATACGCAGTATTTT.

This clonotype has a handful of counts. The chain carries TRBV5-1 and TRBJ1-1; D remains unclear. Trimming pared 3 bases from V and 2 bases from J, leaving 8 bases between. Germline V lookup: CDR1 SGHRS, CDR2 YFSETQ. The CDR3 is made up of 13 amino acids. In DNA, the CDR3 is TGCGCCAGCAGCTGGGAGGACAACACTGAAGCTTTCTTT. It codes for CASSWEDNTEAFF.

The chain links TRBV6-5 to TRBJ2-1; 9 nucleotides align to TRBD1. The CDR3 spans 14 residues. Germline CDR1 MNHEY, CDR2 SVGAGI. V was pared by 2 bases and J by 7 bases, with 3 bases of the junction left unmatched. CDR3 in DNA: TGTGCCAGCAGTTACACAGGGGGCGGGAATGAGCAGTTCTTC. It specifies CASSYTGGGNEQFF.

There are a few counts of this clonotype. The V call is TRBV18, the J call TRBJ1-1; TRBD1 is a possible D gene (6 bases). The germline V gene encodes CDR1 KGHSH and CDR2 LQKENI. This CDR3 comprises 14 residues. V was shortened by 1 base and J by 6 bases, with 12 bases between the two germline ends. The CDR3 here is CASSPQYRVSEAFF. CDR3 nucleotides: TGTGCCAGCTCACCACAATACAGGGTCTCTGAAGCTTTCTTT.

This clonotype was observed a handful of times. The chain has TRBV7-3 and TRBJ2-7; 8 bases align to TRBD1. CDR3 length equals 14 residues. Germline CDR1 reads SGHTA; CDR2 reads FQGTGA. V dropped 0 bases and J dropped 4; count of bases not matched to a gene: 2. CDR3 residues: CASSLTGQGYEQYF. The CDR3 coding sequence is TGTGCCAGCAGCTTAACCGGACAGGGTTACGAGCAGTACTTC. Using reference TRBV7-3 and TRBJ2-7 for the parts outside the CDR3, the full variable domain is GAGVSQTPSNKVTEKGKYVELRCDPISGHTALYWYRQSLGQGPEFLIYFQGTGAADDSGLPNDRFFAVRPEGSVSTLKIQRTERGDSAVYLCASSLTGQGYEQYFGPGTRLTVT.

The chain combines TRBV5-1 with TRBJ2-5; D remains unclear. Germline V gene data show CDR1 as SGHRS and CDR2 as YFSETQ. There are 13 residues in the CDR3. V gave up 2 bases and J gave up 5 bases, with 10 bases separating them. CDR3 sequence: CASSFSHDETQYF. CDR3 bases: TGCGCCAGCAGCTTCTCGCATGACGAGACCCAGTACTTC.

This clonotype showed up just a few times. The V gene is TRBV5-1, the J gene TRBJ2-5, with TRBD2 matching 8 bases. Germline V gene sequence: CDR1 SGHRS, CDR2 YFSETQ. Trimming at V came to 5 bases and at J to 0 bases, leaving 15 bases not matched to a gene. The CDR3 consists of 18 residues. CDR3 protein: CASRGLGAGAYHQETQYF. CDR3 nucleotides: TGCGCCAGCAGGGGTTTAGGAGCGGGGGCCTATCACCAAGAGACCCAGTACTTC.

This clonotype appeared a few times. This sequence joins TRBV11-2 and TRBJ2-5; 7 nucleotides align to TRBD2. J gave up 7 bases and V 0 bases, and 14 bases lay outside the gene matches. This CDR3 has 17 amino acids. CDR1 and CDR2 from the germline V gene are SGHAT and FQNNGV. CDR3 sequence: CASSLDGGGGVVGTQYF. The DNA of the CDR3 is TGTGCCAGCAGCTTAGATGGGGGGGGTGGGGTAGTTGGGACCCAGTACTTC.

This clonotype turned up a few times. The genes are TRBV3-1 and TRBJ2-2, with no clear D. Trimming removed 4 bases from V and 4 bases from J, with 10 bases in between. The CDR3 extends over 14 amino acids. Looked up from germline, CDR1 is LGHDT and CDR2 is YNNKEL (reference sequence). CDR3 coding DNA: TGTGCCAGCAGCCCCGACTGGACCACCGGGGAGCTGTTTTTT. Its translation: CASSPDWTTGELFF.

This clonotype turned up a few times. The chain joins TRBV27 to TRBJ2-1; possibly TRBD1 for D (6 bases). Deletions cut 3 bases from V and 6 bases from J, with 12 bases between. Germline CDR1 reads MNHEY; CDR2 reads SMNVEV (reference sequence). The length of the CDR3 is 14 residues. DNA of the CDR3: TGTGCCAGCAGTTTCGCAGGGGCGAGCAATGAGCAGTTCTTC. Residues: CASSFAGASNEQFF.

The table lists this clonotype with a few counts. The chain uses TRBV6-5 and TRBJ2-1; TRBD2 agrees at 7 bases. V lost 0 bases to trimming and J lost 7 bases; unmatched junction nucleotides: 6. The CDR3 runs to 15 residues. In germline, CDR1 is MNHEY, CDR2 SVGAGI. CDR3 coding DNA: TGTGCCAGCAGTTACTCGGCCCTAGCGGTGAATGAGCAGTTCTTC. This sequence encodes CASSYSALAVNEQFF.